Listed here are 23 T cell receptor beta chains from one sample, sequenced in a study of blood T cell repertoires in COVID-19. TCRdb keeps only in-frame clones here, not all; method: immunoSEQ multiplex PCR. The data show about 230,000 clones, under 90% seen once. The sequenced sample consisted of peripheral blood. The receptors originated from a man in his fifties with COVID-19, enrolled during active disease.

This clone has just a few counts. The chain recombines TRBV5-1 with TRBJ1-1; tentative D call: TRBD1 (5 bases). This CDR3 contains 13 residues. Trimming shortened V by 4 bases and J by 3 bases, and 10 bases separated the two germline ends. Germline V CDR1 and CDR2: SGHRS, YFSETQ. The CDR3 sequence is CASSPRADTEAFF. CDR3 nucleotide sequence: TGCGCCAGCAGCCCCAGGGCTGACACTGAAGCTTTCTTT.

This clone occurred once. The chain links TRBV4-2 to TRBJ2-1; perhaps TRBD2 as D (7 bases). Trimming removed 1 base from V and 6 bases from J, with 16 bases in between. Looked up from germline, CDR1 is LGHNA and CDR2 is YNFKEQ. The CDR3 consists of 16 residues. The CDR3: CASSQVRGGAGNEQFF. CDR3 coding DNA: TGTGCCAGCAGCCAAGTCCGTGGGGGGGCGGGCAATGAGCAGTTCTTC.

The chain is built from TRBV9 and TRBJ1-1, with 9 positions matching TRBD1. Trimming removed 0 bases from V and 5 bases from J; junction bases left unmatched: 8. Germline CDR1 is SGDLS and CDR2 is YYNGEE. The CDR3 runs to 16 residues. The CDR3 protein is CASSVGAQGAPTEAFF. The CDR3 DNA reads TGTGCCAGCAGCGTAGGGGCACAGGGGGCGCCTACTGAAGCTTTCTTT.

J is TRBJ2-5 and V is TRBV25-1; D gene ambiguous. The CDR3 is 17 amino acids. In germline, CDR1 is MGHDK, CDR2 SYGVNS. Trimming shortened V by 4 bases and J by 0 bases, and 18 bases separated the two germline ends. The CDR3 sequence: CASSARLGLVNQETQYF. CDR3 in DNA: TGTGCCAGCAGTGCCCGACTCGGGTTGGTGAACCAAGAGACCCAGTACTTC.

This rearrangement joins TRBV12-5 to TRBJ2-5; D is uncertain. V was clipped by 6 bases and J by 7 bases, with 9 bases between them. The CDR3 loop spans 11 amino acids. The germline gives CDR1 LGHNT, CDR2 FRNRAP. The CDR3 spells CASGKIGTQYF. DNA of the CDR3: TGTGCTAGTGGCAAGATCGGGACCCAGTACTTC. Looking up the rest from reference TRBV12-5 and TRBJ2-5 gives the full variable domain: DARVTQTPRHKVTEMGQEVTMRCQPILGHNTVFWYRQTMMQGLELLAYFRNRAPLDDSGMPKDRFSAEMPDATLATLKIQPSEPRDSAVYFCASGKIGTQYFGPGTRLLVL.

The CDR3 region is CASSVGGSIEPTQYF. The CDR3 bases are TGTGCCAGCAGCGTAGGTGGTAGTATCGAACCTACGCAGTATTTT. The chain is built from TRBV9 and TRBJ2-3; D unclear. The germline V and J ends were trimmed by 0 bases and 8 bases, with 16 bases remaining between them. The CDR3 length is 15 residues. Per germline, CDR1 SGDLS and CDR2 YYNGEE.

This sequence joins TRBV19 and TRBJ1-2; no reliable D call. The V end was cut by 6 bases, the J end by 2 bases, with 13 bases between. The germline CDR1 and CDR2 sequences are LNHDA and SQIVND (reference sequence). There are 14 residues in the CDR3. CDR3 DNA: TGTGCCAGTAGCGAACAGCTACCAAACTATGGCTACACCTTC. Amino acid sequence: CASSEQLPNYGYTF.

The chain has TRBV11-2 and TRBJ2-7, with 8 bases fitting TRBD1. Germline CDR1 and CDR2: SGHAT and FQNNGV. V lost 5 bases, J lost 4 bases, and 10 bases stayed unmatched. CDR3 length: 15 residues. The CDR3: CASSDNHRGLYEQYF. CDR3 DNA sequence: TGTGCCAGCAGCGATAACCACAGGGGGTTATACGAGCAGTACTTC.

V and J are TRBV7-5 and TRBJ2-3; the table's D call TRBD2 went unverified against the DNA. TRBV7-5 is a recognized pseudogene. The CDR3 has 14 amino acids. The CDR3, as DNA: TGTGTCAGAATGCGGGGGGCGGTTGGAGATACGCAGTATTTT. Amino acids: CVRMRGAVGDTQYF.

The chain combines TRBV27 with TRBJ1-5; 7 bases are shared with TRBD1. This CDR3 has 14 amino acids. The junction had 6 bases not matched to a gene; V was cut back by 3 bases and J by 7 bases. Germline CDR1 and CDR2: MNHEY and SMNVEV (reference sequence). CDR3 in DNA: TGTGCCAGCAGTTTCGCAGGGGGTAGACAGCCCCAGCATTTT. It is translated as CASSFAGGRQPQHF.

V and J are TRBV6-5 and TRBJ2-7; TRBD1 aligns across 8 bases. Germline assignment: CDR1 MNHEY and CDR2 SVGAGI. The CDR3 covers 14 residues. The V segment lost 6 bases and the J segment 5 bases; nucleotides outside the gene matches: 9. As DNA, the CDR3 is TGTGCCAGCAGAGACGGGACAGGAGCCGACGAGCAGTACTTC. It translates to CASRDGTGADEQYF.

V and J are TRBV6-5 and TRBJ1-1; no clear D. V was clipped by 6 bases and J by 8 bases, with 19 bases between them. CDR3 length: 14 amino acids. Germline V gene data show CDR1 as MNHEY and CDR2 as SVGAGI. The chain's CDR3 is CASRTTATPGEAFF. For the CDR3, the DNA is TGTGCCAGCAGGACTACAGCGACTCCCGGCGAAGCTTTCTTT.

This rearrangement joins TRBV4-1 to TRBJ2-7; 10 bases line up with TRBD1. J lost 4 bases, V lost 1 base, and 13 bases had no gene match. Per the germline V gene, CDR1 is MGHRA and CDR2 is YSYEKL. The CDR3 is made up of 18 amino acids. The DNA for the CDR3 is TGCGCCAGCAGCCAAGCCAAAACCGGGACAGGGGCCTCTTACGAGCAGTACTTC. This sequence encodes CASSQAKTGTGASYEQYF.

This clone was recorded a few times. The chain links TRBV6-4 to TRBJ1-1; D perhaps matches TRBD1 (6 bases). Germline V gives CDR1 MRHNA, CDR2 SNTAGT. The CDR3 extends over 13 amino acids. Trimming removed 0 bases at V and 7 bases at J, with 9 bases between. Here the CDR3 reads CASSDSQGGEAFF. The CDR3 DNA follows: TGTGCCAGCAGTGACTCACAGGGCGGTGAAGCTTTCTTT.

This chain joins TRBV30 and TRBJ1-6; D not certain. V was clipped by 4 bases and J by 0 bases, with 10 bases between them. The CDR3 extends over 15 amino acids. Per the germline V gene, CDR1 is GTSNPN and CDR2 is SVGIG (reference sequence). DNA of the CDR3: TGTGCCTGGAAAAAAACGGGCTCCTATAATTCACCCCTCCACTTT. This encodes CAWKKTGSYNSPLHF. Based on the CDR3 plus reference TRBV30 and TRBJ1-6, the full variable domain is SQTIHQWPATLVQPVGSPLSLECTVEGTSNPNLYWYRQAAGRGLQLLFYSVGIGQISSEVPQNLSASRPQDRQFILSSKKLLLSDSGFYLCAWKKTGSYNSPLHFGNGTRLTVT.

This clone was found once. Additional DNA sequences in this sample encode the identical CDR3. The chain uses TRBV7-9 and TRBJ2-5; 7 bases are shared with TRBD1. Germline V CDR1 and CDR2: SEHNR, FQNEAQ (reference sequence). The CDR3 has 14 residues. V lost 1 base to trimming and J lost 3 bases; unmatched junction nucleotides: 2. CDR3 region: CASSLVQGEETQYF. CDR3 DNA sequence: TGTGCCAGCAGCTTAGTCCAGGGGGAAGAGACCCAGTACTTC.

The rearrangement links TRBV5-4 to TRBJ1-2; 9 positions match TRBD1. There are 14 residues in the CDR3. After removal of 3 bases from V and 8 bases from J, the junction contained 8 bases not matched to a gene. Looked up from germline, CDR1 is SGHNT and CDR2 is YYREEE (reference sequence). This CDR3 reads CASSSVDRGYGYTF. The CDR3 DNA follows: TGTGCCAGCAGCTCAGTGGACAGGGGTTACGGCTACACCTTC.

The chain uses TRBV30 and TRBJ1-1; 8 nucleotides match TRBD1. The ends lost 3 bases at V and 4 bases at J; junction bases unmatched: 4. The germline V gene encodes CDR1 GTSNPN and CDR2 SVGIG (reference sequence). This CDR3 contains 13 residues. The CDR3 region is CAWRETGATEAFF. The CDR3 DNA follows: TGTGCCTGGAGGGAGACAGGGGCCACTGAAGCTTTCTTT.

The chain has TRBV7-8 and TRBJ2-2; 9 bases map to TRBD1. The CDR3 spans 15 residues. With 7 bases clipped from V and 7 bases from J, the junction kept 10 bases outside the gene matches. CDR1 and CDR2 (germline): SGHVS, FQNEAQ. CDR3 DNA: TGTGCCAGCAAAGCCGGGACAGGGAAGAACGGGGAGCTGTTTTTT. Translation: CASKAGTGKNGELFF.

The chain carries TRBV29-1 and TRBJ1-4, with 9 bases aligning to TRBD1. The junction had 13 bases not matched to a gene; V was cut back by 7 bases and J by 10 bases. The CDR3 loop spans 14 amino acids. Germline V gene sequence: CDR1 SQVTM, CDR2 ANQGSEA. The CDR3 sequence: CSARTGTGSAKLFF. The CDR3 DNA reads TGCAGCGCCCGAACCGGGACAGGGAGTGCAAAACTGTTTTTT.

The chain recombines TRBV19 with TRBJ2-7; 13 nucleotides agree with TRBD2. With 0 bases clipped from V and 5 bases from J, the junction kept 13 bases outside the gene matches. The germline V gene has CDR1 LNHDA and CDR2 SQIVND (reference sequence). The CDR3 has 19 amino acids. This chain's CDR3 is CASSIDPPGLAGKLDEQYF. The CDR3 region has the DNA TGTGCCAGTAGTATAGATCCTCCGGGACTAGCGGGAAAGCTAGACGAGCAGTACTTC. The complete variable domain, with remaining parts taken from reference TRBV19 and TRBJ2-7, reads DGGITQSPKYLFRKEGQNVTLSCEQNLNHDAMYWYRQDPGQGLRLIYYSQIVNDFQKGDIAEGYSVSREKKESFPLTVTSAQKNPTAFYLCASSIDPPGLAGKLDEQYFGPGTRLTVT.

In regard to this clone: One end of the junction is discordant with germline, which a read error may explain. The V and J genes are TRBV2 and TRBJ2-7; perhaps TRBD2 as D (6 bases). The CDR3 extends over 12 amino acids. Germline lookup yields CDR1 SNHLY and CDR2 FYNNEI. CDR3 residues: CASSASVYGQYF. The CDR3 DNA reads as TGTGCCAGCAGTGCTAGCGTCTACGGGCAGTACTTC.

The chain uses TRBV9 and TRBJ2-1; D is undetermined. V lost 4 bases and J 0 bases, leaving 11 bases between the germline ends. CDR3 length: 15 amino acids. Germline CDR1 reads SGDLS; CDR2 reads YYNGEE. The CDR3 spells CASSRGDSSYNEQFF. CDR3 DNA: TGTGCCAGCAGCCGAGGCGATAGCTCCTACAATGAGCAGTTCTTC.